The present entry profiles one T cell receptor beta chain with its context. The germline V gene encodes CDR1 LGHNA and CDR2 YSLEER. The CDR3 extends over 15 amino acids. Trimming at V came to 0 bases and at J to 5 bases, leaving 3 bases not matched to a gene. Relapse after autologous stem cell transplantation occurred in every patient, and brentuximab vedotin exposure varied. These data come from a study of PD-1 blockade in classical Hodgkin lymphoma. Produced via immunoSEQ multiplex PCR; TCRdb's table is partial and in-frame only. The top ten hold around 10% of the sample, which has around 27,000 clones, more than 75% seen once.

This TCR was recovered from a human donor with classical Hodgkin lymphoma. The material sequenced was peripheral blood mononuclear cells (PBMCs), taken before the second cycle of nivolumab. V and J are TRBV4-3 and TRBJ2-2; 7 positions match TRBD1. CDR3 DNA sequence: TGCGCCAGCAGCCAAGACGTACAGGGGACCGGGGAGCTGTTTTTT. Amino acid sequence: CASSQDVQGTGELFF.